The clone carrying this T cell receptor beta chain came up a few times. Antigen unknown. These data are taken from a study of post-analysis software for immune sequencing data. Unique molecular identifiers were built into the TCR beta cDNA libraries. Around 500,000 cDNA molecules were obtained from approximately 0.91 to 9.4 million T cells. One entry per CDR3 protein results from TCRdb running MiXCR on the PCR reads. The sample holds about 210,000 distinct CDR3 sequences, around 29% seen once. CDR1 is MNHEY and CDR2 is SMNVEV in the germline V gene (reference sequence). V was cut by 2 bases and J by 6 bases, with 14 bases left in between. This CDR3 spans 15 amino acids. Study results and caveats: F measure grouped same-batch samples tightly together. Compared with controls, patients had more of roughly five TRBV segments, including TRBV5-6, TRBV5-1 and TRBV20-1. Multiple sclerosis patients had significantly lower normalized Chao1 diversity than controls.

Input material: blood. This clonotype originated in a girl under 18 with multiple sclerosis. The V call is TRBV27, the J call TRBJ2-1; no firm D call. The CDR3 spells CASSLGSPPVNEQFF. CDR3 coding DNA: TGTGCCAGCAGTTTAGGCTCCCCTCCTGTCAATGAGCAGTTCTTC.